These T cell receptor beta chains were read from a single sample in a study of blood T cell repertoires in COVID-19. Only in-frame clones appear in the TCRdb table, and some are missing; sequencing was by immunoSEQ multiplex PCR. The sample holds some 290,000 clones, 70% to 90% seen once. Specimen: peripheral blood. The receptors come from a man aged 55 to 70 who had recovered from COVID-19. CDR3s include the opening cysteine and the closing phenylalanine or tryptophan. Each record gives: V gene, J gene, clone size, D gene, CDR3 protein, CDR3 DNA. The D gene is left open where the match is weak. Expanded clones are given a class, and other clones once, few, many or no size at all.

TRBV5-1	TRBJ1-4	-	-	CASRRGDGRNEKLFF	TGCGCCAGCAGACGGGGGGACGGCCGGAATGAAAAACTGTTTTTT
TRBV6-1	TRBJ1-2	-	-	CASSARAAGLSEGYTF	TGTGCCAGCAGTGCCCGGGCGGCTGGACTATCGGAGGGCTACACCTTC
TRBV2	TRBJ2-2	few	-	CASSEVKATGELFF	TGTGCCAGCAGTGAAGTCAAAGCCACCGGGGAGCTGTTTTTT
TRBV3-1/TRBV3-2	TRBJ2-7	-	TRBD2	CASSQLASGSYEQYF	TGTGCCAGCAGCCAACTAGCTAGCGGGAGCTACGAGCAGTACTTC
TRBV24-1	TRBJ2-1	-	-	CATSVALWSNEQFF	TGTGCCACCAGTGTTGCCCTTTGGAGCAATGAGCAGTTCTTC
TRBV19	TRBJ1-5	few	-	CASSIAGDNQPQHF	TGTGCCAGTAGTATTGCGGGGGACAATCAGCCCCAGCATTTT
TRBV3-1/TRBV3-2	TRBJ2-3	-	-	CASSQETVTDTQYF	TGTGCCAGCAGCCAAGAGACAGTCACAGATACGCAGTATTTT
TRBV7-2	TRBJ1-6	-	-	CASSSRQEFSYNSPLHF	TGTGCCAGCAGCTCGAGACAGGAGTTCTCCTATAATTCACCCCTCCACTTT
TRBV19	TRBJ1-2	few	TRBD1	CASSSPGQGGSYGYTF	TGTGCCAGTAGTAGTCCCGGACAGGGGGGATCCTATGGCTACACCTTC
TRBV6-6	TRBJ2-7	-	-	CASSFPGRDYEQYF	TGTGCCAGCAGTTTCCCGGGGAGAGACTACGAGCAGTACTTC
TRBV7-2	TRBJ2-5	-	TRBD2	CASRGGGPETQYF	TGTGCCAGCAGGGGCGGGGGGCCCGAGACCCAGTACTTC
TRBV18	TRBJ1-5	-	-	CASSPKSGRGAPQHF	TGTGCCAGCTCACCAAAAAGCGGCAGGGGTGCGCCCCAGCATTTT
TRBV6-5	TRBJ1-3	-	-	CASSYSRGHGNTIYF	TGTGCCAGCAGTTACTCCCGGGGTCATGGAAACACCATATATTTT
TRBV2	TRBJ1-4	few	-	CASSVGLPGEKLFF	TGTGCCAGCAGTGTTGGTCTCCCCGGGGAAAAACTGTTTTTT
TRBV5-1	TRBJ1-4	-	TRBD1	CASSLAGGATNEKLFF	TGCGCCAGCAGCTTGGCAGGGGGCGCAACTAATGAAAAACTGTTTTTT
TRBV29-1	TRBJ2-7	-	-	CSVDVGRPPYEQYF	TGCAGCGTTGATGTAGGGAGGCCGCCCTACGAGCAGTACTTC